This is a list of T cell receptor beta chains from one sample in a study of cytomegalovirus exposure and HLA in healthy donors. The repertoire was sequenced with immunoSEQ multiplex PCR; TCRdb's copy has only in-frame clones and lacks some. The sample includes some 170,000 clones, 70% to 80% of them seen just once. The material sequenced was PBMCs. These receptors came from a man between 40 and 49 years old in good health and CMV-seronegative. CDR3s include the opening cysteine and the closing phenylalanine or tryptophan. The order of the fields is J gene, clone size, V gene, D gene, CDR3 length, CDR3 DNA, CDR3 protein. D genes are given only for firm matches. Only some rows state a clone size, as once, few, many or a class for expanded clones.

j_call: TRBJ2-1; clone_size: NA; v_call: TRBV6-4; d_call: TRBD2; cdr3_length: 15; cdr3_nt: TGTGCCAGCAGTGACCGCGGGAGCTCGTACAATGAGCAGTTCTTC; cdr3_aa: CASSDRGSSYNEQFF
j_call: TRBJ2-1; clone_size: few; v_call: TRBV7-9; d_call: TRBD1; cdr3_length: 17; cdr3_nt: TGTGCCAGCAGCTTGTTGGGGGGACAGGGGGCAGCGAATGAGCAGTTCTTC; cdr3_aa: CASSLLGGQGAANEQFF
j_call: TRBJ1-5; clone_size: NA; v_call: TRBV2; d_call: NA; cdr3_length: 16; cdr3_nt: TGTGCCAGCAGGGCCAGCTACAGGGACGGCAATCAGCCCCAGCATTTT; cdr3_aa: CASRASYRDGNQPQHF
j_call: TRBJ2-1; clone_size: NA; v_call: TRBV10-3; d_call: NA; cdr3_length: 15; cdr3_nt: TGTGCCATCAGCGACTGGGGCAGCACGAACAATGAGCAGTTCTTC; cdr3_aa: CAISDWGSTNNEQFF
j_call: TRBJ2-5; clone_size: NA; v_call: TRBV19; d_call: TRBD2; cdr3_length: 15; cdr3_nt: TGTGCCAGTAGTGGGCCGGGAGGGCCACGGGAGGCCCAGTACTTC; cdr3_aa: CASSGPGGPREAQYF
j_call: TRBJ2-1; clone_size: NA; v_call: TRBV9; d_call: TRBD1; cdr3_length: 14; cdr3_nt: TGTGCCAGCAGCGTGGGACAGGGCGTCTATGAGCAGTTCTTC; cdr3_aa: CASSVGQGVYEQFF
j_call: TRBJ2-5; clone_size: NA; v_call: TRBV21-1; d_call: NA; cdr3_length: 18; cdr3_nt: TGTGCCAGCAGCACAATCAGGGAGGCGGAACCATTCCAAGAGACCCAGTACTTC; cdr3_aa: CASSTIREAEPFQETQYF
j_call: TRBJ1-4; clone_size: NA; v_call: TRBV9; d_call: TRBD1; cdr3_length: 17; cdr3_nt: TGTGCCAGCAGCGCCCGGGACAGGGCCTACCCCCCCGAAAAACTGTTTTTT; cdr3_aa: CASSARDRAYPPEKLFF
j_call: TRBJ2-7; clone_size: NA; v_call: TRBV4-2; d_call: NA; cdr3_length: 14; cdr3_nt: TGTGCCAGCAGCCAAAAGGGGGAGCCCTACGAGCAGTACTTC; cdr3_aa: CASSQKGEPYEQYF
j_call: TRBJ2-5; clone_size: NA; v_call: TRBV19; d_call: TRBD1; cdr3_length: 18; cdr3_nt: TGTGCCAGTAGGGAAGCCGGGACAGGGAAAACCACTCAAGAGACCCAGTACTTC; cdr3_aa: CASREAGTGKTTQETQYF
j_call: TRBJ2-1; clone_size: NA; v_call: TRBV21-1; d_call: NA; cdr3_length: 14; cdr3_nt: TGTGCCAGCAGGGCTAGCGGAGCTTACAATGAGCAGTTCTTC; cdr3_aa: CASRASGAYNEQFF
j_call: TRBJ2-1; clone_size: few; v_call: TRBV28; d_call: NA; cdr3_length: 16; cdr3_nt: TGTGCCAGCAGTTTAATTGACGGGAGCCACTACAATGAGCAGTTCTTC; cdr3_aa: CASSLIDGSHYNEQFF
j_call: TRBJ1-2; clone_size: NA; v_call: TRBV5-6; d_call: NA; cdr3_length: 15; cdr3_nt: TGTGCCAGCAGCTTGGCCCCTGGCAGTAAAAAGGGCTACACCTTC; cdr3_aa: CASSLAPGSKKGYTF
j_call: TRBJ2-3; clone_size: NA; v_call: TRBV29-1; d_call: NA; cdr3_length: 15; cdr3_nt: TGCAGCGCTGAGGGGCAGTGGCATAGTGCAGATACGCAGTATTTT; cdr3_aa: CSAEGQWHSADTQYF
j_call: TRBJ1-2; clone_size: NA; v_call: TRBV9; d_call: NA; cdr3_length: 13; cdr3_nt: TGTGCCAGCAGCGTAGACAGGAACTATGGCTACACCTTC; cdr3_aa: CASSVDRNYGYTF
j_call: TRBJ2-7; clone_size: NA; v_call: TRBV5-4; d_call: TRBD2; cdr3_length: 13; cdr3_nt: TGTGCCAGCAGCTTCGGCGGGGGGGACGAGCAGTACTTC; cdr3_aa: CASSFGGGDEQYF
j_call: TRBJ1-2; clone_size: once; v_call: TRBV7-9; d_call: TRBD1; cdr3_length: 15; cdr3_nt: TGTGCCAGCAGCTTAGGAGAGGACAGGAGCTATGGCTACACCTTC; cdr3_aa: CASSLGEDRSYGYTF
j_call: TRBJ2-1; clone_size: NA; v_call: TRBV27; d_call: TRBD2; cdr3_length: 14; cdr3_nt: TGTGCCAGCAGTTCCCGGACTAGCGCCAATGAGCAGTTCTTC; cdr3_aa: CASSSRTSANEQFF
j_call: TRBJ2-1; clone_size: NA; v_call: TRBV7-2; d_call: TRBD2; cdr3_length: 15; cdr3_nt: TGTGCCAGCAGCCCCTCTAGCGGGAGGGATAGTGAGCAGTTCTTC; cdr3_aa: CASSPSSGRDSEQFF
j_call: TRBJ2-7; clone_size: NA; v_call: TRBV11-2; d_call: NA; cdr3_length: 16; cdr3_nt: TGTGCCAGCAGCTTAGTGGCCCAGATTGGACACTACGAGCAGTACTTC; cdr3_aa: CASSLVAQIGHYEQYF
j_call: TRBJ2-7; clone_size: NA; v_call: TRBV6-5; d_call: TRBD1; cdr3_length: 13; cdr3_nt: TGTGCCAGCTGGGACAGTTCGTGGGACGAGCAGTACTTC; cdr3_aa: CASWDSSWDEQYF
j_call: TRBJ2-1; clone_size: NA; v_call: TRBV7-2; d_call: NA; cdr3_length: 13; cdr3_nt: TGTGCCAGCAGCTTTGACAGTTACAATGAGCAGTTCTTC; cdr3_aa: CASSFDSYNEQFF
j_call: TRBJ2-7; clone_size: NA; v_call: TRBV5-6; d_call: NA; cdr3_length: 13; cdr3_nt: TGTGCCAGCAGCTCCGGGACACACTACGAGCAGTACTTC; cdr3_aa: CASSSGTHYEQYF
j_call: TRBJ1-5; clone_size: NA; v_call: TRBV27; d_call: NA; cdr3_length: 17; cdr3_nt: TGTGCCAGCGGGGTCTCGGGGGGGGGTTCGGGCAATCAGCCCCAGCATTTT; cdr3_aa: CASGVSGGGSGNQPQHF
j_call: TRBJ2-5; clone_size: few; v_call: TRBV11-1; d_call: NA; cdr3_length: 12; cdr3_nt: TGTGCCAGCAGCTTAGATGCGGAGACCCAGTACTTC; cdr3_aa: CASSLDAETQYF
j_call: TRBJ2-6; clone_size: NA; v_call: TRBV10-3; d_call: TRBD2; cdr3_length: 17; cdr3_nt: TGTGCCATCGAGGGCGGTAGCGGGAAGGAAGGGGCCAACGTCCTGACTTTC; cdr3_aa: CAIEGGSGKEGANVLTF
j_call: TRBJ2-2; clone_size: once; v_call: TRBV25-1; d_call: NA; cdr3_length: 15; cdr3_nt: TGTGCCAGCAGTGACCACAGGGCTGGCACCGGGGAGCTGTTTTTT; cdr3_aa: CASSDHRAGTGELFF
j_call: TRBJ2-3; clone_size: few; v_call: TRBV2; d_call: TRBD2; cdr3_length: 17; cdr3_nt: TGTGCCAGCAGTCCAGGGACTAGCGGGAGGGCCACCGATACGCAGTATTTT; cdr3_aa: CASSPGTSGRATDTQYF
j_call: TRBJ1-1; clone_size: NA; v_call: TRBV6-6; d_call: NA; cdr3_length: 11; cdr3_nt: TGTGCCAGCAGTTACCGGACTGAAGCTTTCTTT; cdr3_aa: CASSYRTEAFF
j_call: TRBJ2-3; clone_size: NA; v_call: TRBV5-6; d_call: NA; cdr3_length: 16; cdr3_nt: TGTGCCAGCAGCTTGGACTGGCGGTCCAAGGGGAATACGCAGTATTTT; cdr3_aa: CASSLDWRSKGNTQYF
j_call: TRBJ2-7; clone_size: NA; v_call: TRBV5-4; d_call: TRBD2; cdr3_length: 15; cdr3_nt: TGTGCCAGCAGCCCGGCCGGGACTAGAGGGTCCGGGCAGTACTTC; cdr3_aa: CASSPAGTRGSGQYF
j_call: TRBJ2-2; clone_size: NA; v_call: TRBV15; d_call: NA; cdr3_length: 16; cdr3_nt: TGTGCCACCAGCCCGAGGGTCGGCGCGGACACCGGGGAGCTGTTTTTT; cdr3_aa: CATSPRVGADTGELFF
j_call: TRBJ2-6; clone_size: NA; v_call: TRBV19; d_call: TRBD2; cdr3_length: 19; cdr3_nt: TGTGCCAGTAGTCCTCTCACTTACGGGAGGGAGCGTGGGGCCAACGTCCTGACTTTC; cdr3_aa: CASSPLTYGRERGANVLTF
j_call: TRBJ2-7; clone_size: NA; v_call: TRBV7-6; d_call: TRBD2; cdr3_length: 14; cdr3_nt: TGTGCCAGCAGCGCGGTAGCGGGATTGAACGAGCAGTACTTC; cdr3_aa: CASSAVAGLNEQYF
j_call: TRBJ2-1; clone_size: NA; v_call: TRBV7-2; d_call: TRBD2; cdr3_length: 16; cdr3_nt: TGTGCCAGCAGCTTAGAATTGGCGGGAGGAAACAATGAGCAGTTCTTC; cdr3_aa: CASSLELAGGNNEQFF
j_call: TRBJ2-3; clone_size: NA; v_call: TRBV29-1; d_call: NA; cdr3_length: 19; cdr3_nt: TGCAGCGTTGAAGACCCCCGCCGAGGCCCATCGACTAGCACAGATACGCAGTATTTT; cdr3_aa: CSVEDPRRGPSTSTDTQYF
j_call: TRBJ1-2; clone_size: once; v_call: TRBV28; d_call: NA; cdr3_length: 13; cdr3_nt: TGTGCCAGCAGTTTAGGGGGCAGCTATGGCTACACCTTC; cdr3_aa: CASSLGGSYGYTF
j_call: TRBJ1-2; clone_size: NA; v_call: TRBV27; d_call: TRBD1; cdr3_length: 13; cdr3_nt: TGTGCCAGTGCCGGGACAGGGGCCTATGGCTACACCTTC; cdr3_aa: CASAGTGAYGYTF
j_call: TRBJ1-2; clone_size: NA; v_call: TRBV7-9; d_call: NA; cdr3_length: 13; cdr3_nt: TGTTCCAGCAGCTTAGCCGGGGAAGTTGGCTACACCTTC; cdr3_aa: CSSSLAGEVGYTF
j_call: TRBJ2-1; clone_size: NA; v_call: TRBV29-1; d_call: TRBD2; cdr3_length: 12; cdr3_nt: TGCAGCTTACGGGAGGGCCGGGGTGAGCAGTTCTTC; cdr3_aa: CSLREGRGEQFF
j_call: TRBJ2-7; clone_size: NA; v_call: TRBV29-1; d_call: TRBD2; cdr3_length: 17; cdr3_nt: TGCAGCGTTGAAGACCCGCGGACTAGCGGGAGTCAGTACGAGCAGTACTTC; cdr3_aa: CSVEDPRTSGSQYEQYF
j_call: TRBJ2-7; clone_size: NA; v_call: TRBV9; d_call: NA; cdr3_length: 18; cdr3_nt: TGTGCCAGCAGCGAGGAGGGGGCACGGGGTTCCCCTCGGGGCGAGCAGTACTTC; cdr3_aa: CASSEEGARGSPRGEQYF
j_call: TRBJ2-2; clone_size: NA; v_call: TRBV13; d_call: NA; cdr3_length: 16; cdr3_nt: TGTGCCAGCAGCCCCGAAGAGCGTCGAAACACCGGGGAGCTGTTTTTT; cdr3_aa: CASSPEERRNTGELFF
j_call: TRBJ2-7; clone_size: few; v_call: TRBV27; d_call: NA; cdr3_length: 15; cdr3_nt: TGTGCCAGCAGTCCTACCCGGTTTCTAAACTACGAGCAGTACTTC; cdr3_aa: CASSPTRFLNYEQYF
j_call: TRBJ2-7; clone_size: NA; v_call: TRBV19; d_call: NA; cdr3_length: 14; cdr3_nt: TGTGCCAGTAGTATGACTAGAACATCCTACGAGCAGTACTTC; cdr3_aa: CASSMTRTSYEQYF
j_call: TRBJ2-7; clone_size: NA; v_call: TRBV4-3; d_call: TRBD1; cdr3_length: 15; cdr3_nt: TGCGCCAGCAGCCAAGAAGGGACAGGGGCCTACGAGCAGTACTTC; cdr3_aa: CASSQEGTGAYEQYF
j_call: TRBJ2-5; clone_size: NA; v_call: TRBV27; d_call: TRBD2; cdr3_length: 17; cdr3_nt: TGTGCCAGCAGTAAAACCTCCGTAGCGGGAGGGCCGGGGGAGCAGTACTTC; cdr3_aa: CASSKTSVAGGPGEQYF
j_call: TRBJ1-6; clone_size: NA; v_call: TRBV2; d_call: NA; cdr3_length: 15; cdr3_nt: TGTGCCAGTTGGGGGAGGCCGTTGGTGGATTCACCCCTCCACTTT; cdr3_aa: CASWGRPLVDSPLHF
j_call: TRBJ2-2; clone_size: NA; v_call: TRBV9; d_call: NA; cdr3_length: 13; cdr3_nt: TGTGCCAGCAGCGTAGACGGGATCGGGGAGCTGTTTTTT; cdr3_aa: CASSVDGIGELFF
j_call: TRBJ1-3; clone_size: NA; v_call: TRBV5-6; d_call: NA; cdr3_length: 15; cdr3_nt: TGTGCCAGCAGCTTGCGTCAGGTTTATGGAAACACCATATATTTT; cdr3_aa: CASSLRQVYGNTIYF
j_call: TRBJ2-1; clone_size: NA; v_call: TRBV23-1; d_call: TRBD2; cdr3_length: 19; cdr3_nt: TGCGCCAGCAGTCCTTTCCGTTGGACTAGATCCCTCTCCTACAATGAGCAGTTCTTC; cdr3_aa: CASSPFRWTRSLSYNEQFF
j_call: TRBJ2-5; clone_size: NA; v_call: TRBV11-2; d_call: NA; cdr3_length: 13; cdr3_nt: TGTGCCAGCAGCTTCGCAGGCCTGGAGACCCAGTACTTC; cdr3_aa: CASSFAGLETQYF
j_call: TRBJ1-6; clone_size: NA; v_call: TRBV10-3; d_call: NA; cdr3_length: 12; cdr3_nt: TGTGCCATAGGGGGGGATAATTCACCCCTCCACTTT; cdr3_aa: CAIGGDNSPLHF